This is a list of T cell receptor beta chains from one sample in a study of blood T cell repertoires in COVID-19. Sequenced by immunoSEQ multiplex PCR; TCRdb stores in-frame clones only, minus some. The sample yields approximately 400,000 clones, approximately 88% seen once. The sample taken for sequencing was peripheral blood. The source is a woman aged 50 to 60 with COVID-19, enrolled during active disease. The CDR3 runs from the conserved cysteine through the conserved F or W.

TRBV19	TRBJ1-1	CASRQTGGENTEAFF
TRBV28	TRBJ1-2	CASSLRTGVLRYTF
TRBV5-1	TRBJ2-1	CASSFSGWSEQFF
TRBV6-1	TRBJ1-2	CASSEVVRGRSDRAYGYTF
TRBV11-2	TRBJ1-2	CASSSTGLSTANYGYTF
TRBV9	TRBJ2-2	CASRAGVTGELFF
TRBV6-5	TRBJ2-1	CASREDRSGYNEQFF
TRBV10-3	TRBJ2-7	CAISESTRTGRNEQYF
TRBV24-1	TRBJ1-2	CATSDPTSGSYGYTF
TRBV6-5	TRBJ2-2	CASRTDLNTGELFF
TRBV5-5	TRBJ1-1	CASSLEVQGGPFEF
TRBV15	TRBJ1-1	CATSRDLGGTEAFF
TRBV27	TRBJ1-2	CASSSTTSNRGHGYTF
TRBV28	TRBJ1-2	CASSLGTGDGGYTF
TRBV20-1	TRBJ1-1	CSAIDTGNTEAFF
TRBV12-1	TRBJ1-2	CASSPFLSYGYTF
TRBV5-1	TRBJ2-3	CASAKKIAGGRDTQYF
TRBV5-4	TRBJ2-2	CASSLSTGELFF
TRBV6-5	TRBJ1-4	CASRLYSSTNEKLFF
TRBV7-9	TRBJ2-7	CASSQTGEVNEQYF
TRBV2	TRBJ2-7	CASSESSGGPKRQYF
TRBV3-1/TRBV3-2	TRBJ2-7	CASSPASSALSEQYF
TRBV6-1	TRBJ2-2	CASSDAGELFF
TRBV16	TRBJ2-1	CASSRLGRGIYEQFF
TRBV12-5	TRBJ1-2	CASGLVDSTNQGYTF
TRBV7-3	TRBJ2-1	CASSPRGGAEDEQFF
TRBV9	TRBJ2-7	CASSVATDEQYF
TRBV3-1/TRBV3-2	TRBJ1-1	CASTTGQGYEAFF
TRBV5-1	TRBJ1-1	CASSFRTEDTEAFF
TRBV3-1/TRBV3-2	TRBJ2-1	CASSQGDSEGEQFF
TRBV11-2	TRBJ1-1	CASSLAYRGSRTEAFF
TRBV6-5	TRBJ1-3	CASSYLGTSGNTIYF
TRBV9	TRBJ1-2	CASSASGGGLYGYTF
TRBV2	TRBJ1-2	CASSGLRTGYGYTF
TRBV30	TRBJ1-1	CAWSGRGGGYMNTEAFF
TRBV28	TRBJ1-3	CASSPRQGGNTIYF
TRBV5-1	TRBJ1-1	CASRERTGFTEAFF
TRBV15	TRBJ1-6	CATSRISGNSPLHF
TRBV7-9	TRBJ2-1	CASSSHRVGFF
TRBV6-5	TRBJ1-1	CACRQGLNTEAFF
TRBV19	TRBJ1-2	CASSIKTGIGYTF
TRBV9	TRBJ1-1	CASSSTGGPPNTEAFF
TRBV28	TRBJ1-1	CASSLTGTGNTEAFF